The T cell receptor (beta chain) under discussion was sequenced for a study of blood T cell repertoires in COVID-19. On the study more broadly: From T cells, B-cell-depleted T cells, or PBMCs came the material, which was cDNA or gDNA.

The V gene end was trimmed by 6 bases and the J gene end by 4 bases; junction bases not matched to a gene: 10. CDR3 length equals 17 residues. CDR1 and CDR2 (germline): WNHNN, SYGVQD (reference sequence). Authors' analysis steps: It was from reference gene primer amplification that nucleated cell counts were estimated. Method: immunoSEQ multiplex PCR; TCRdb's copy keeps in-frame clones and lacks some. Clonal size and the V and J genes are those of that table, whereas D and trimming came from the DNA. The profile covers some 130,000 clones, with approximately 77% appearing a single time and around 18% taken by the ten largest.

Material for sequencing was peripheral blood. The receptor's source is a man aged 80 or over with acute or convalescent COVID-19. The chain joins TRBV10-1 to TRBJ2-6, with 9 bases aligning to TRBD1. The CDR3 sequence is CASRGQGNQSGANVLTF. DNA of the CDR3: TGCGCCAGCAGGGGACAGGGAAACCAAAGCGGGGCCAACGTCCTGACTTTC.